A single sample gave rise to the 20 T cell receptor beta chains below, sequenced in a study of blood T cell repertoires in COVID-19. The repertoire was sequenced with immunoSEQ multiplex PCR; TCRdb's copy has only in-frame clones and lacks some. Of approximately 130,000 clones in the sample, almost 80% were seen once. The sample consisted of peripheral blood. The source of these receptors is a human donor in a cohort sampled during active COVID-19.

This rearrangement joins TRBV6-5 to TRBJ2-7, with D tentatively TRBD2 (7 bases). V shed 8 bases and J shed 5 bases, with 13 bases lying between them. CDR3 length equals 12 residues. Germline-derived CDR1 and CDR2 are MNHEY and SVGAGI. The CDR3 sequence: CASSRGGDEQYF. CDR3 nucleotides: TGTGCCAGCTCGAGGGGGGGTGACGAGCAGTACTTC.

The J gene is TRBJ2-1, the V gene TRBV29-1; 8 nucleotides agree with TRBD2. Trimming took 7 bases from V and 1 from J; bases not matched to a gene: 9. Germline CDR1 reads SQVTM; CDR2 reads ANQGSEA. The CDR3 contains 15 residues. CDR3 sequence (DNA): TGCAGCGCTTCGGGGGGGCATGAATCCTACAATGAGCAGTTCTTC. Translating it yields CSASGGHESYNEQFF.

As to this clone: Other DNA sequences within the sample encode an identical CDR3. V is TRBV2 and J is TRBJ2-2; 10 bases fit TRBD1. Germline values: CDR1 SNHLY, CDR2 FYNNEI. The CDR3 extends over 15 amino acids. With V trimmed by 6 bases and J by 0 bases, 1 base remained unmatched. Here the CDR3 DNA reads TGTGCCAGCAGAGGACAGGGGGCGAACACCGGGGAGCTGTTTTTT. This codes for CASRGQGANTGELFF.

This clone was picked up one time. This chain links TRBV11-1 with TRBJ2-3, with 11 bases matching TRBD2. Trimming at V came to 5 bases and at J to 2 bases, leaving 3 bases not matched to a gene. Germline V gene sequence: CDR1 SGHAT, CDR2 FQDESV (reference sequence). CDR3 length: 15 residues. The CDR3 loop reads CASSRSGGATDTQYF. As DNA, the CDR3 is TGTGCCAGCAGCCGTAGCGGGGGGGCCACAGATACGCAGTATTTT.

The gene calls are TRBV7-2 and TRBJ2-7, with a weak D call TRBD1 (6 bases). V was cut by 3 bases and J by 6 bases, with 15 bases left in between. Germline V gene lookup returns CDR1 SGHTA and CDR2 FQGNSA. This CDR3 has 14 amino acids. For the CDR3, the DNA is TGTGCCAGCAGCTTTATACACAGGGAATCCGAGCAGTACTTC. Encoded protein: CASSFIHRESEQYF.

The chain links TRBV19 to TRBJ2-7; D unresolved. CDR3 length: 15 amino acids. V lost 5 bases and J 1 base, leaving 15 bases between the germline ends. CDR1 and CDR2 from the germline V gene are LNHDA and SQIVND (reference sequence). CDR3 residues: CASSLLFAQSYEQYF. The CDR3 DNA reads as TGTGCCAGTAGTTTACTTTTTGCCCAATCCTACGAGCAGTACTTC.

This chain uses TRBV6-5 with TRBJ1-4; maybe TRBD1 (6 bases). The CDR3 has 14 residues. CDR1 and CDR2 (germline): MNHEY, SVGAGI. Trimming shortened V by 6 bases and J by 7 bases, and 15 bases separated the two germline ends. The CDR3 coding sequence is TGTGCCAGCAGACAGGGTGGGGCTACTGAAAAACTGTTTTTT. This codes for CASRQGGATEKLFF.

A remark on this clone: The sample has other DNA sequences that encode this CDR3 too. The V and J genes are TRBV19 and TRBJ2-3, with 11 bases fitting TRBD2. CDR1 and CDR2 (germline): LNHDA, SQIVND (reference sequence). The CDR3 sequence is 16 residues long. Trimming took 4 bases from V and 1 from J; bases not matched to a gene: 4. The CDR3 nucleotides read TGTGCCAGTAGTAGAACTAGCGGGAGAGGCACAGATACGCAGTATTTT. It specifies CASSRTSGRGTDTQYF.

Written as DNA, the CDR3 is TGTGCCATCAAGGGACAGTACTATGGCTACACCTTC. It codes for CAIKGQYYGYTF. The chain uses TRBV10-3 and TRBJ1-2; 7 bases align to TRBD1. From germline, CDR1 is ENHRY and CDR2 SYGVKD. The junction had 2 bases not matched to a gene; V was cut back by 7 bases and J by 3 bases. This CDR3 has 12 amino acids.

This clone was detected once. The chain carries TRBV19 and TRBJ1-6; no reliable D call. The CDR3 has 15 residues. Trimming removed 6 bases from V and 7 bases from J, with 16 bases in between. The germline gives CDR1 LNHDA, CDR2 SQIVND (reference sequence). CDR3 sequence reads: CASSPQRESNSPLHF. CDR3 coding DNA: TGTGCCAGTAGCCCCCAAAGGGAGTCGAATTCACCCCTCCACTTT.

The V call is TRBV30, the J call TRBJ2-5, with 9 nucleotides matching TRBD1. V trimming: 8 bases; J trimming: 4 bases; junction bases outside the gene matches: 8. CDR3 length: 13 residues. CDR1 is GTSNPN and CDR2 is SVGIG in the germline V gene (reference sequence). CDR3 loop: CAGTGRGRETQYF. In DNA, the CDR3 is TGTGCCGGGACAGGGAGGGGAAGAGAGACCCAGTACTTC.

This rearrangement joins TRBV7-2 to TRBJ1-1; possible D gene TRBD1, 5 bases. The length of the CDR3 is 15 residues. CDR1 SGHTA and CDR2 FQGNSA come from the germline V gene. V was cut by 2 bases and J by 2 bases, with 12 bases left in between. This chain's CDR3 is CASSLRRGFNTEAFF. DNA of the CDR3: TGTGCCAGCAGCTTAAGAAGGGGATTCAACACTGAAGCTTTCTTT.

This chain connects TRBV28 to TRBJ2-3; 12 bases align to TRBD2. Germline-derived CDR1 and CDR2 are MDHEN and SYDVKM. This CDR3 region has 15 residues. Trimming cost V 5 bases and J 3 bases; bases outside gene matches: 3. The CDR3 DNA sequence: TGTGCCAGCAGTCGTCTAGCGGGGGGGACAGATACGCAGTATTTT. This gives the protein CASSRLAGGTDTQYF.

This chain uses TRBV2 with TRBJ2-2, with unresolved D. CDR3 length: 11 amino acids. V was clipped by 10 bases and J by 6 bases, with 9 bases between them. CDR1 SNHLY and CDR2 FYNNEI come from the germline V gene. The CDR3 DNA is TGTGCCACCCAAACGGCCGGGGAGCTGTTTTTT. The encoded protein is CATQTAGELFF.

This clone was seen a few times. The rearrangement links TRBV23-1 to TRBJ1-4, with no clear D. TRBV23-1 is noted as an ORF with a role that remains uncertain. The CDR3 consists of 13 residues. V was pared by 6 bases and J by 0 bases, with 5 bases between. This chain's CDR3 is CASRGPTNEKLFF. Here the CDR3 DNA reads TGCGCCAGCAGGGGCCCAACTAATGAAAAACTGTTTTTT.

The chain employs TRBV2 and TRBJ1-5; weak D call: TRBD1 (5 bases). Germline assignment: CDR1 SNHLY and CDR2 FYNNEI. Trimming took off 2 bases at V and 7 bases at J, with 12 bases between the two ends. The CDR3 is 14 amino acids. This chain's CDR3 is CASSERRGGQPQHF. As DNA, the CDR3 is TGTGCCAGCAGTGAAAGACGGGGGGGACAGCCCCAGCATTTT.

The chain links TRBV18 to TRBJ1-1; TRBD1 matches 7 bases. The V and J ends lost 2 bases and 7 bases, in that order; junction bases with no gene match: 7. Looked up from germline, CDR1 is KGHSH and CDR2 is LQKENI. This CDR3 spans 14 amino acids. The CDR3 here is CASSPGQGGNEAFF. The CDR3 nucleotides are TGTGCCAGCTCACCAGGGCAGGGGGGAAATGAAGCTTTCTTT.

The chain is built from TRBV6-2 or TRBV6-3 and TRBJ1-4; D remains ambiguous. Germline CDR1 is MNHEY and CDR2 is SVGEGT. The ends were cut back, 2 bases at V and 4 bases at J, with 8 bases in the middle. The length of the CDR3 is 14 residues. CDR3 bases: TGTGCCAGCAGTTACGCGGGGTATAATGAAAAACTGTTTTTT. Amino acid sequence: CASSYAGYNEKLFF.

The chain links TRBV18 to TRBJ2-3; D might be TRBD1 (6 bases). V shed 3 bases and J shed 4 bases, with 14 bases lying between them. The CDR3 loop spans 15 amino acids. The germline CDR1 and CDR2 sequences are KGHSH and LQKENI. The DNA of the CDR3 is TGTGCCAGCTCACCGGTCCAGGGGTGGGCAGATACGCAGTATTTT. It specifies CASSPVQGWADTQYF. Drawing the rest from reference TRBV18 and TRBJ2-3, the complete variable domain is NAGVMQNPRHLVRRRGQEARLRCSPMKGHSHVYWYRQLPEEGLKFMVYLQKENIIDESGMPKERFSAEFPKEGPSILRIQQVVRGDSAAYFCASSPVQGWADTQYFGPGTRLTVL.

The V call is TRBV19, the J call TRBJ2-3; 9 bases agree with TRBD2. The V segment lost 6 bases and the J segment 2 bases; nucleotides outside the gene matches: 12. The CDR3 runs to 17 residues. Germline assignment: CDR1 LNHDA and CDR2 SQIVND (reference sequence). The CDR3 coding sequence is TGTGCCAGTAGGCACCGATCGGCGGGAGGGCTCACAGATACGCAGTATTTT. This gives the protein CASRHRSAGGLTDTQYF.